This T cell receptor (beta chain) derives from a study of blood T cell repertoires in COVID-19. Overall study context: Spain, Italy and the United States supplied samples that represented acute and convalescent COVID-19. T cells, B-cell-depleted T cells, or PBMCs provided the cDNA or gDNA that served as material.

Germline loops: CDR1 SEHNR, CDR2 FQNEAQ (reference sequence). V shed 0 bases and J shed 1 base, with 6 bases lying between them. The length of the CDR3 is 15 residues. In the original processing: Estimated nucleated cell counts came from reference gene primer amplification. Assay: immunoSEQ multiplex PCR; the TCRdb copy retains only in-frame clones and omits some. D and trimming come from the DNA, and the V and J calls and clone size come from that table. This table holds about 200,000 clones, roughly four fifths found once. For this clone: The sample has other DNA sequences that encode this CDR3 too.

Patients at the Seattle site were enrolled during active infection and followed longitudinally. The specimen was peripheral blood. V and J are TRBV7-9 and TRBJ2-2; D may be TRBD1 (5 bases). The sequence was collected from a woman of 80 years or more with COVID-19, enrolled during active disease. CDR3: CASSLARGNTGELFF. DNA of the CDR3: TGTGCCAGCAGCTTAGCTAGGGGGAACACCGGGGAGCTGTTTTTT.